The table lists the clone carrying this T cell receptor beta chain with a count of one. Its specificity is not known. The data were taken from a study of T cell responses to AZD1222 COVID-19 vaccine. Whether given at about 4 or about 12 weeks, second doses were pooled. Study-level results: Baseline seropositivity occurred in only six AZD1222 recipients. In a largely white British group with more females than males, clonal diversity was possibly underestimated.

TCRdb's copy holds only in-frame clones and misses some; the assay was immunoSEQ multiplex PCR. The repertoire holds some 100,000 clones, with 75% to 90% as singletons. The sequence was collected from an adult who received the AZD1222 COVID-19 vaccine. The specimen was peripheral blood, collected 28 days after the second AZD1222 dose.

Written as DNA, the CDR3 is TGCAGCCCCAGCACAGATACGCAGTATTTT. Translated: CSPSTDTQYF. This chain connects TRBV29-1 to TRBJ2-3; the D is unclear. The CDR3 loop spans 10 amino acids. The germline V and J ends were trimmed by 8 bases and 0 bases, with 3 bases remaining between them. Looked up from germline, CDR1 is SQVTM and CDR2 is ANQGSEA.